The present TCR beta chain was sequenced within a study of T cells expressing NK-cell markers. Across the study: Sorted CD3+CD56+NKG2C+, CD3+CD56+NKG2C- and CD3+CD56-NKG2C+ T cells provided the TCR beta repertoires. Sequenced donors, eight in total, included seven who were HCMV-seropositive and one who was seronegative.

Study-level findings and limits: Dominant NKG2C+ clonotypes were found to form roughly 1.0-7.0% of CD8+ T cells in six donors.

CDR1 and CDR2 from the germline V gene are MNHEY and SVGEGT. CDR3 size: 15 residues. Notes on this clonotype: Its antigen is not identified.

TCR beta cDNA was generated via 5'RACE template switching incorporating UMIs. TCRdb reprocessed the 5' RACE reads and keeps a single row for each CDR3 protein, giving no DNA. Seen in this sample are roughly 160,000 distinct CDR3 sequences; the ten most common clones hold roughly 18%. The sequence came from a woman between 18 and 70 years old in good health. The specimen sequenced was blood T cells: a sorted CD56 or NKG2C T cell subset, CD4+ or CD8+ T cells, or bulk PBMC T cells (not recorded which). The chain joins TRBV6-2 or TRBV6-3 to TRBJ2-7; TCRdb's D call of TRBD2 is untestable without DNA. CDR3: CASSPAGRETYEQYF.